This T cell receptor beta chain was recovered during a study of blood T cell repertoires in COVID-19. Study at large: Acute and convalescent COVID-19 specimens originated in the United States, Italy and Spain. Sources were T cells, B-cell-depleted T cells, or PBMCs; the material itself was cDNA or gDNA.

Per the original methods: Using reference gene primer amplification, nucleated cell counts were estimated. Measured with immunoSEQ multiplex PCR; TCRdb has only the in-frame clones, and not every one. Clone size and V and J calls were adopted from that table, with D and trimming inferred from the DNA. The repertoire holds some 100,000 clones, with about 89% as singletons. Sequencing was done on a sample of peripheral blood. The source is a man aged 45-65 years with acute or convalescent COVID-19.

CDR3 residues: CASSQGLQETQYF. Written as DNA, the CDR3 is TGTGCCAGCTCCCAGGGACTTCAAGAGACCCAGTACTTC. V gene TRBV18 combines with J gene TRBJ2-5, with a possible D match to TRBD2 (6 bases). Germline CDR1 reads KGHSH; CDR2 reads LQKENI. The CDR3 contains 13 residues. Trimming removed 6 bases at V and 2 bases at J, with 10 bases between.